Each of the 28 T cell receptor beta chains below was sequenced from the same sample in a study of T-cell memory formation after mild COVID-19. TCRdb fed the 5' RACE reads into MiXCR, producing one record per CDR3 protein. The sample lists a few hundred thousand distinct CDR3 sequences, around 30% occurring once. The specimen sequenced was PBMCs or a T cell subset sorted from them (not recorded which). The origin of the receptors is an adult woman who had mild COVID-19 (a few samples of this study predate the infection). Cell type and time point are not known.

In this sample, this clonotype turned up a few times. The gene calls are TRBV12-3 or TRBV12-4 and TRBJ1-2; 8 bases align to TRBD1. The CDR3 totals 14 residues. The V segment lost 3 bases and the J segment 0 bases; nucleotides outside the gene matches: 0. This CDR3 reads CASSLTGANYGYTF. Written as DNA, the CDR3 is TGTGCCAGCAGTTTGACAGGGGCTAACTATGGCTACACCTTC.

This clonotype has a count of ten or more. This chain links TRBV7-9 with TRBJ1-6; TRBD1 might be the D (5 bases). Germline lookup yields CDR1 SEHNR and CDR2 FQNEAQ (reference sequence). CDR3 length equals 13 residues. V was clipped by 5 bases and J by 6 bases, with 8 bases between them. CDR3 nucleotides: TGTGCCAGCAGCAGGGGAATTAATTCACCCCTCCACTTT. Translating gives CASSRGINSPLHF.

This clonotype was seen only a few times. The chain joins TRBV6-5 to TRBJ2-3; weak D call: TRBD1 (6 bases). Trimming removed 9 bases from V and 3 bases from J, with 7 bases in between. The CDR3 is 11 residues long. CDR1 MNHEY and CDR2 SVGAGI come from the germline V gene. The CDR3 spells CARQGTDTQYF. The CDR3 nucleotides read TGTGCCAGGCAGGGGACAGATACGCAGTATTTT.

There are a few counts of this clonotype. V is TRBV9 and J is TRBJ1-6; TRBD1 matches at 10 bases. This CDR3 comprises 15 residues. The V gene's germline CDR1 is SGDLS and CDR2 YYNGEE. V was pared by 3 bases and J by 9 bases, with 6 bases of the junction left unmatched. The CDR3 DNA sequence: TGTGCCAGCAGCGCGAGGACAGGGGGAATTTCACCCCTCCACTTT. This sequence encodes CASSARTGGISPLHF.

This chain joins TRBV4-1 and TRBJ2-7, with D possibly TRBD1 on 6 matching bases. Per germline, CDR1 MGHRA and CDR2 YSYEKL. The V gene lost 0 bases and the J gene lost 4 bases, with 16 bases spanning the gap. This CDR3 is 16 amino acids long. DNA for the CDR3: TGCGCCAGCAGCCAAGATTTGAGGACGCAGGGGTACGAGCAGTACTTC. Translating it yields CASSQDLRTQGYEQYF.

This clonotype was recorded a few times. V and J are TRBV9 and TRBJ2-1, with 7 bases identical to TRBD1. CDR3 length: 14 amino acids. Trimming took 4 bases from V and 7 from J; bases not matched to a gene: 8. The germline CDR1 and CDR2 sequences are SGDLS and YYNGEE. This CDR3 reads CASSPLGQENEQFF. CDR3 bases: TGTGCCAGCAGCCCCCTTGGACAGGAGAATGAGCAGTTCTTC.

This clonotype was counted a few times. This chain links TRBV7-9 with TRBJ2-1, with D perhaps TRBD1 or TRBD2 (5 bases each). The CDR3 contains 12 residues. Per the germline V gene, CDR1 is SEHNR and CDR2 is FQNEAQ (reference sequence). V was cut by 5 bases and J by 8 bases, with 10 bases left in between. CDR3 nucleotide sequence: TGTGCCAGCAGCACACTAGGGGATGAGCAGTTCTTC. Amino acids: CASSTLGDEQFF.

This clonotype has a handful of counts. This chain connects TRBV6-5 to TRBJ2-7; 13 bases line up with TRBD2. There are 18 residues in the CDR3. Germline loops: CDR1 MNHEY, CDR2 SVGAGI. The J segment lost 2 bases and the V segment lost 5 bases, leaving 12 bases of the junction unmatched. CDR3 protein: CASSPLRTSGRGAYEQYF. CDR3 coding DNA: TGTGCCAGCAGTCCGCTCCGGACTAGCGGGAGAGGGGCCTACGAGCAGTACTTC.

This clonotype was counted between two and nine times. The chain carries TRBV11-2 and TRBJ1-2, with TRBD1 matching over 9 bases. In germline, CDR1 is SGHAT, CDR2 FQNNGV. This CDR3 contains 16 residues. V lost 0 bases to trimming and J lost 4 bases; unmatched junction nucleotides: 6. The CDR3 here is CASSLDPGTGPYGYTF. The CDR3, as DNA: TGTGCCAGCAGCTTAGATCCCGGGACAGGGCCCTATGGCTACACCTTC.

The chain links TRBV10-3 to TRBJ2-6; TRBD2 aligns across 8 bases. The trim removed 9 bases at V and 4 bases at J, leaving 8 bases unmatched. The CDR3 runs to 15 residues. CDR1 and CDR2 from the germline V gene are ENHRY and SYGVKD. The CDR3 loop reads CAIGREGPGANVLTF. For the CDR3, the DNA is TGTGCCATAGGACGGGAGGGCCCCGGGGCCAACGTCCTGACTTTC.

This clonotype was detected only once. This rearrangement joins TRBV7-2 to TRBJ2-7; D possibly corresponds to TRBD2 (6 bases). Germline loops: CDR1 SGHTA, CDR2 FQGNSA. Trimming pared 4 bases from V and 0 bases from J, leaving 13 bases between. The CDR3 is 15 amino acids. The CDR3 here is CASSYGSPSSYEQYF. The CDR3 nucleotides are TGTGCCAGCAGCTACGGGAGTCCCAGCTCCTACGAGCAGTACTTC.

The chain links TRBV19 to TRBJ1-2, with D hard to call. CDR3 length: 13 amino acids. In germline, CDR1 is LNHDA, CDR2 SQIVND (reference sequence). The V end lost 3 bases, the J end lost 7 bases, and 12 bases lay between the germline ends. The DNA for the CDR3 is TGTGCCAGTAGTATTACGGGAGGGAGTGGCTACACCTTC. It codes for CASSITGGSGYTF.

This clonotype was recorded a few times. The chain employs TRBV12-3 or TRBV12-4 and TRBJ2-7; D possibly uses TRBD1 or TRBD2 (5 bases each). This CDR3 contains 14 residues. The V gene lost 4 bases and the J gene lost 4 bases, with 14 bases spanning the gap. This chain's CDR3 is CASSWDAGRYEQYF. As DNA, the CDR3 is TGTGCCAGCAGTTGGGACGCTGGACGGTACGAGCAGTACTTC.

This clonotype has only a few counts. The genes are TRBV29-1 and TRBJ2-7; 7 bases fit TRBD1. The CDR3 has 14 amino acids. J gave up 4 bases and V 6 bases, and 12 bases lay outside the gene matches. The germline gives CDR1 SQVTM, CDR2 ANQGSEA. Here the CDR3 reads CSVERQGGNYEQYF. The CDR3 DNA follows: TGCAGCGTAGAACGACAGGGTGGGAATTACGAGCAGTACTTC.

The chain combines TRBV7-9 with TRBJ2-1, with TRBD2 as a possible D gene (6 bases). CDR1 is SEHNR, CDR2 FQNEAQ, per germline (reference sequence). V was trimmed by 0 bases and J by 10 bases, leaving 16 bases between them. The CDR3 is 15 amino acids. The DNA of the CDR3 is TGTGCCAGCAGCTTAGCGGGGGACTCAGGTGGGGAGCAGTTCTTC. Amino acids: CASSLAGDSGGEQFF. The full variable domain, in which reference TRBV7-9 and TRBJ2-1 provide the parts outside the CDR3, is DTGVSQNPRHKITKRGQNVTFRCDPISEHNRLYWYRQTLGQGPEFLTYFQNEAQLEKSRLLSDRFSAERPKGSFSTLEIQRTEQGDSAMYLCASSLAGDSGGEQFFGPGTRLTVL.

Here the CDR3 reads CSAPALGPPGGGYTF. The CDR3 bases are TGCAGTGCGCCCGCGCTTGGGCCGCCGGGGGGGGGCTACACCTTC. This chain uses TRBV20-1 with TRBJ1-2; perhaps TRBD1 as D (5 bases). This CDR3 contains 15 residues. Trimming left V 6 bases short and J 8 bases short, with 25 bases between. In germline, CDR1 is DFQATT, CDR2 SNEGSKA (reference sequence).

This clonotype was counted only a few times. The chain has TRBV29-1 and TRBJ2-7; TRBD1 matches at 9 bases. Germline V gene data show CDR1 as SQVTM and CDR2 as ANQGSEA. J gave up 3 bases and V 7 bases, and 4 bases lay outside the gene matches. The CDR3 totals 12 residues. CDR3 bases: TGCAGCGCCAAGGGACAGGGCTACGAGCAGTACTTC. Its translation: CSAKGQGYEQYF.

This chain joins TRBV3-1 and TRBJ2-7; D is undetermined. CDR3 length equals 13 residues. Germline loops: CDR1 LGHDT, CDR2 YNNKEL (reference sequence). Trimming left V 1 base short and J 0 bases short, with 4 bases between. This CDR3 reads CASSQVDSYEQYF. CDR3 coding DNA: TGTGCCAGCAGCCAAGTAGACTCCTACGAGCAGTACTTC.

The chain carries TRBV27 and TRBJ2-2; 7 nucleotides align to TRBD2. Germline CDR1 and CDR2: MNHEY and SMNVEV (reference sequence). The CDR3 is 14 amino acids. The V and J ends lost 3 bases and 3 bases, in that order; junction bases with no gene match: 1. CDR3 protein: CASSFLADTGELFF. CDR3 in DNA: TGTGCCAGCAGTTTTCTAGCGGACACCGGGGAGCTGTTTTTT.

CDR3 nucleotide sequence: TGCGCCAGCAGCCCCGGCGACTCCTACGAGCAGTACTTC. Encoded protein: CASSPGDSYEQYF. The chain is built from TRBV4-1 and TRBJ2-7; no firm D call. This CDR3 is 13 amino acids long. In germline, CDR1 is MGHRA, CDR2 YSYEKL. V gave up 4 bases and J gave up 0 bases, with 7 bases separating them.

The CDR3 spells CASSHEQGANYGYTF. The CDR3 coding sequence is TGCGCCAGCAGCCATGAACAAGGGGCCAACTATGGCTACACCTTC. The rearrangement links TRBV5-1 to TRBJ1-2; TRBD1 might be the D (5 bases). CDR1 is SGHRS, CDR2 YFSETQ, per germline. This CDR3 is built from 15 residues. Trimming took 4 bases from V and 2 from J, leaving 15 bases between them.

In this sample, this clonotype turned up once. The rearrangement joins TRBV7-9 to TRBJ1-1; the match to TRBD1 covers 9 bases. Germline CDR1 reads SEHNR; CDR2 reads FQNEAQ (reference sequence). The CDR3 runs 15 residues. V shed 1 base and J 7 bases; nucleotides not matched to a gene: 7. The CDR3 nucleotides are TGTGCCAGCAGCTTAGTACTGGGACAGGGACTTGAAGCTTTCTTT. It is translated as CASSLVLGQGLEAFF.

This CDR3 reads CASSYFSGTGTTGELFF. The CDR3 coding sequence is TGTGCCAGCAGTTACTTCTCTGGGACAGGGACTACCGGGGAGCTGTTTTTT. The chain has TRBV6-5 and TRBJ2-2; 9 positions match TRBD1. Germline V gene sequence: CDR1 MNHEY, CDR2 SVGAGI. The CDR3 is 17 amino acids. The ends lost 1 base at V and 5 bases at J; junction bases unmatched: 8.

The V gene is TRBV6-2 or TRBV6-3, the J gene TRBJ2-3; 9 positions agree with TRBD1. The CDR3 runs to 17 residues. The V gene end was trimmed by 1 base and the J gene end by 1 base; junction bases not matched to a gene: 6. Per germline, CDR1 MNHEY and CDR2 SVGEGT. The CDR3 sequence is CASSYWAGTGRTDTQYF. The CDR3 nucleotides read TGTGCCAGCAGTTACTGGGCCGGGACAGGGCGCACAGATACGCAGTATTTT.

The sample holds a few counts of this clonotype. The V and J genes are TRBV5-6 and TRBJ2-1, with a weak D call TRBD2 (5 bases). CDR1 is SGHDT, CDR2 YYEEEE, per germline. V was cut by 0 bases and J by 10 bases, with 11 bases left in between. This CDR3 spans 13 amino acids. The CDR3 is CASSLARGREQFF. The CDR3, as DNA: TGTGCCAGCAGCTTGGCCCGGGGAAGGGAGCAGTTCTTC.

This chain joins TRBV7-3 and TRBJ2-5; D is ambiguous. Trimming removed 4 bases from V and 0 bases from J, with 6 bases in between. CDR3 length: 13 amino acids. Germline CDR1 reads SGHTA; CDR2 reads FQGTGA. CDR3: CASSSSYQETQYF. The CDR3 DNA sequence: TGTGCCAGCAGCTCCTCGTACCAAGAGACCCAGTACTTC.

This sequence joins TRBV27 and TRBJ2-7; 7 bases are a match to TRBD1. Germline CDR1 reads MNHEY; CDR2 reads SMNVEV (reference sequence). The trim removed 6 bases at V and 5 bases at J, leaving 7 bases unmatched. The CDR3 length is 13 residues. The CDR3 DNA reads as TGTGCCAGCAGGCCGACAGGGACCCACGAGCAGTACTTC. Protein sequence: CASRPTGTHEQYF.

This clonotype was detected many times. The chain has TRBV5-1 and TRBJ2-2, with D perhaps TRBD1 (5 bases). Trimming left V 2 bases short and J 6 bases short, with 8 bases between. CDR3 length equals 13 residues. Per the germline V gene, CDR1 is SGHRS and CDR2 is YFSETQ. CDR3 nucleotides: TGCGCCAGCAGCTTTGGACAACCCGGGGAGCTGTTTTTT. Amino acid sequence: CASSFGQPGELFF.